This TCR beta chain was recovered during a study of blood T cell repertoires in COVID-19. Turning to the study itself: Sites in the United States, Italy and Spain provided acute and convalescent COVID-19 samples. The analysed material was cDNA or gDNA that came from T cells, B-cell-depleted T cells, or PBMCs.

J was trimmed by 2 bases and V by 4 bases; bases with no gene match: 6. Germline-derived CDR1 and CDR2 are KGHDR and SFDVKD. The CDR3 has 16 residues. Here immunoSEQ multiplex PCR was the method, and the copy in TCRdb shows in-frame clones only, minus some. The sample yields some 360,000 clones, about nine tenths seen once. Sequences were obtained from PBMCs or T cells enriched from blood (not recorded which). This clonotype was obtained from a woman in her twenties or thirties who had been exposed to COVID-19. The chain couples TRBV24-1 to TRBJ1-5; TRBD1 matches at 8 bases. CDR3 DNA sequence: TGTGCCACCAGTGACTCCGGGACAGGCGGCAATCAGCCCCAGCATTTT. This sequence encodes CATSDSGTGGNQPQHF.